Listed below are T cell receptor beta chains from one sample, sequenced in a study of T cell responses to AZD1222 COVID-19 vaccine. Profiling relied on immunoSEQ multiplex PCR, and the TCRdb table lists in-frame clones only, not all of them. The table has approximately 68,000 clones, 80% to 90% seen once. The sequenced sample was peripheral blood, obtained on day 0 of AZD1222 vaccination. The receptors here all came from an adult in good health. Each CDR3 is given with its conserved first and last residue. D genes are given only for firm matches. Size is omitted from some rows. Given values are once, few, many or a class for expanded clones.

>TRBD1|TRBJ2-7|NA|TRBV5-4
CASSLGAGTGNYEQYF
TGTGCCAGCAGCTTGGGGGCGGGGACAGGGAACTACGAGCAGTACTTC
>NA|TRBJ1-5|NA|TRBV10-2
CASSDLGKRPQHF
TGCGCCAGCAGTGATCTGGGGAAAAGGCCCCAGCATTTT
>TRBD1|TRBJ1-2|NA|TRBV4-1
CASSLSDRGGEDYGYTF
TGCGCCAGCAGCCTAAGTGACAGGGGTGGGGAGGACTATGGCTACACCTTC
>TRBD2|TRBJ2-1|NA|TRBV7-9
CASSFLAGGGGEQFF
TGTGCCAGCAGCTTCTTAGCGGGGGGAGGTGGTGAGCAGTTCTTC
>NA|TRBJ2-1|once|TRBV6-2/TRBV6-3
CASSYRQYNEQFF
TGTGCCAGCAGTTACCGGCAGTACAATGAGCAGTTCTTC
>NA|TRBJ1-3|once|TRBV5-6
CASSWRTAKYSGNTIYF
TGTGCCAGCAGCTGGAGGACAGCCAAGTACTCTGGAAACACCATATATTTT
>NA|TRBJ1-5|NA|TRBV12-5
CASGLDNQPQHF
TGTGCTAGTGGTTTGGACAATCAGCCCCAGCATTTT
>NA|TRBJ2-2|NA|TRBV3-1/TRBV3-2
CASSRNTGKSGELFF
TGTGCCAGCAGCCGGAATACAGGGAAGTCTGGGGAGCTGTTTTTT
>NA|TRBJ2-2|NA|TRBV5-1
CASSRGGGELFF
TGCGCCAGCAGCCGGGGAGGCGGGGAGCTGTTTTTT
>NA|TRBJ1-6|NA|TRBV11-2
CASSLAGTGNNSPLHF
TGTGCCAGCAGCTTAGCGGGGACGGGCAATAATTCACCCCTCCACTTT
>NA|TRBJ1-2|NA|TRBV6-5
CASSYAQNYGYTF
TGTGCCAGCAGTTACGCACAGAACTATGGCTACACCTTC
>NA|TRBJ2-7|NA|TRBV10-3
CAIRDALAGKYYEQYF
TGTGCCATCAGAGATGCCCTGGCGGGGAAATACTACGAGCAGTACTTC
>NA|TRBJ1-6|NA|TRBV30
CACFTNVVAYNSPLHF
TGTGCCTGTTTTACGAACGTAGTGGCCTATAATTCACCCCTCCACTTT
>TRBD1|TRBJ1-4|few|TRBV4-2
CASSPGQGVEKLFF
TGTGCCAGCAGCCCGGGACAGGGGGTTGAAAAACTGTTTTTT
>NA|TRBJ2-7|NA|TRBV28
CASKGGFSYEQYF
TGTGCCAGCAAGGGGGGATTCTCCTACGAGCAGTACTTC
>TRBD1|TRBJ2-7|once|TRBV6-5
CASIFNRGPYEQYF
TGTGCCAGCATTTTTAACAGGGGGCCCTACGAGCAGTACTTC
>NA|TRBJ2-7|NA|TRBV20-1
CSAQGAYEQYF
TGCAGTGCCCAGGGTGCTTACGAGCAGTACTTC
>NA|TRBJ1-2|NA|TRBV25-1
CASSGGLNYGYTF
TGTGCCAGCAGTGGAGGACTAAACTATGGCTACACCTTC
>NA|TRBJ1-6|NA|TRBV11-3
CASSLSRASPLHF
TGTGCCAGCAGCTTGTCTCGGGCTTCACCCCTCCACTTT
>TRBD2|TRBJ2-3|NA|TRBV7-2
CASSLRTSGDTQYF
TGTGCCAGCAGCCTGCGGACTAGCGGAGATACGCAGTATTTT
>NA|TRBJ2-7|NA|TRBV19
CASSFRDQSYEQYF
TGTGCCAGTAGTTTCCGGGACCAATCCTACGAGCAGTACTTC
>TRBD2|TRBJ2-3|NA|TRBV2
CASSAGLAGLTQYF
TGTGCCAGCAGCGCCGGACTAGCGGGGCTTACGCAGTATTTT
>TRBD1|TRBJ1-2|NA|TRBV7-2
CASSPGGWGEGYTF
TGTGCCAGCAGCCCAGGGGGTTGGGGTGAAGGCTACACCTTC
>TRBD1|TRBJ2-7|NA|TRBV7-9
CASSSSDRAYREQYF
TGTGCCAGCAGCTCATCGGACAGGGCCTATCGCGAGCAGTACTTC
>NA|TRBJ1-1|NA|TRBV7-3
CASSPHIGSTEAFF
TGTGCCAGCAGCCCACACATCGGGAGCACTGAAGCTTTCTTT
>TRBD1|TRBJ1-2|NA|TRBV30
CAWTGGARGYTF
TGTGCCTGGACAGGGGGCGCAAGGGGCTACACCTTC
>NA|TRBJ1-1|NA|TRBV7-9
CASSLGFGEGETEAFF
TGTGCCAGCAGCTTAGGGTTCGGGGAGGGGGAGACTGAAGCTTTCTTT
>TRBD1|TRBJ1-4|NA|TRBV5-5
CASSPTGGVTNEKLFF
TGTGCCAGCAGCCCGACAGGGGGGGTAACTAATGAAAAACTGTTTTTT
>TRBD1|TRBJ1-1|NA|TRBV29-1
CSVREMDRGAFF
TGCAGCGTCAGGGAAATGGACAGGGGAGCTTTCTTT
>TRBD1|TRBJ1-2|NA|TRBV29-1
CSVDGTGSNYGYTF
TGCAGCGTTGATGGGACAGGTAGTAACTATGGCTACACCTTC
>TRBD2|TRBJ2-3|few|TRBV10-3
CAISESWDSGGYTDTQYF
TGTGCCATCAGTGAGTCTTGGGATAGCGGGGGGTACACAGATACGCAGTATTTT
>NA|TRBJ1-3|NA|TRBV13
CASSSRGSGNTIYF
TGTGCCAGCAGCTCGAGGGGTTCTGGAAACACCATATATTTT
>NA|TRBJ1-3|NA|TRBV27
CASSFSPGNTIYF
TGTGCCAGCAGTTTTTCCCCGGGAAACACCATATATTTT
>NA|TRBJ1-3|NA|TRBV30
CAWDSGVGNTIYF
TGTGCCTGGGATTCAGGGGTTGGAAACACCATATATTTT
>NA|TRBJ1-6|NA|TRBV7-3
CASSLGGLRSPLHF
TGTGCCAGCAGTCTAGGGGGGCTGAGATCACCCCTCCACTTT
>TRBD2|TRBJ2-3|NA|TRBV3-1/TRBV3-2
CASSQDWIAGAPDTQYF
TGTGCCAGCAGCCAAGATTGGATAGCGGGGGCGCCAGATACGCAGTATTTT
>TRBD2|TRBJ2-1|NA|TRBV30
CAWSRASGYNEQFF
TGTGCCTGGAGTAGGGCTAGCGGTTACAATGAGCAGTTCTTC
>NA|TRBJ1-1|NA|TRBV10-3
CAISGGGTEAFF
TGTGCCATCTCGGGGGGGGGCACTGAAGCTTTCTTT
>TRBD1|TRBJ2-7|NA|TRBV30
CAWGQGSYEQYF
TGTGCCTGGGGACAGGGCTCCTACGAGCAGTACTTC
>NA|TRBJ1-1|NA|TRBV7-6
CASSPPGPSTEAFF
TGTGCCAGCAGCCCCCCGGGGCCGAGCACTGAAGCTTTCTTT
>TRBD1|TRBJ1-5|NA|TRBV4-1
CASSPDRGQGPRPQHF
TGCGCCAGCAGCCCTGACCGTGGACAGGGGCCGAGGCCCCAGCATTTT
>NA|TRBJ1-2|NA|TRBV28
CSTGANYGYTF
TGCAGTACGGGGGCTAACTATGGCTACACCTTC
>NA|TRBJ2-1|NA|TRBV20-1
CSASYRSSYNEQFF
TGCAGTGCTAGTTATCGAAGCTCCTACAATGAGCAGTTCTTC
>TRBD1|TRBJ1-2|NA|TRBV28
CASSPRDRVTHGYTF
TGTGCCAGCAGCCCCAGGGACAGGGTAACCCATGGCTACACCTTC
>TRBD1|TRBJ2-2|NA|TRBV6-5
CASSQLTGVGELFF
TGTGCCAGCAGTCAGCTTACAGGGGTAGGGGAGCTGTTTTTT
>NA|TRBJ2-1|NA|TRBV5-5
CASSPNNEQFF
TGTGCCAGCAGCCCGAACAATGAGCAGTTCTTC
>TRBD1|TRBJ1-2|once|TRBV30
CAWSTGAYGYTF
TGTGCCTGGAGTACAGGGGCCTATGGCTACACCTTC
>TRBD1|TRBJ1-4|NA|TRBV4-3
CASSHSGQGGEKLFF
TGCGCCAGCAGCCACTCGGGACAGGGAGGGGAAAAACTGTTTTTT
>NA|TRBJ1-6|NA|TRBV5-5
CASSLVGVGNSPLHF
TGTGCCAGCAGCTTGGTTGGGGTAGGTAATTCACCCCTCCACTTT
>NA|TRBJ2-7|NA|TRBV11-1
CASSFSDEQYF
TGTGCCAGCAGCTTCTCCGACGAGCAGTACTTC
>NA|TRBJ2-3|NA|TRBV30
CAWRYAGADTQYF
TGTGCCTGGAGGTACGCGGGCGCAGATACGCAGTATTTT
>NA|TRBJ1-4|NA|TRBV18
CASSWTVNEKLFF
TGTGCCAGCTCATGGACAGTTAACGAAAAACTGTTTTTT
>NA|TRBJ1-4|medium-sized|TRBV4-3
CASSQDYSSNEKLFF
TGCGCCAGCAGCCAAGATTACAGTTCTAATGAAAAACTGTTTTTT
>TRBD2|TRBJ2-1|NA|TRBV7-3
CASSLQSGGYNEQFF
TGTGCCAGCAGCTTACAGAGCGGGGGATACAATGAGCAGTTCTTC
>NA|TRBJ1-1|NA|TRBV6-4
CASSDRTFSTEAFF
TGTGCCAGCAGTGACAGAACCTTTAGCACTGAAGCTTTCTTT
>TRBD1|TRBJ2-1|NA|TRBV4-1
CASSQVTGGDEQFF
TGCGCCAGCAGCCAAGTGACAGGGGGCGATGAGCAGTTCTTC
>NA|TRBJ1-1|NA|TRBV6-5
CASSYPGMNTEAFF
TGTGCCAGCAGTTACCCGGGGATGAACACTGAAGCTTTCTTT
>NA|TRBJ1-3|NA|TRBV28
CASSFLAALGNTIYF
TGTGCCAGCAGTTTTCTAGCGGCTCTGGGAAACACCATATATTTT
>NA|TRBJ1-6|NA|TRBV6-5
CASSYAGRNSPLHF
TGTGCCAGCAGTTACGCAGGGCGTAATTCACCCCTCCACTTT
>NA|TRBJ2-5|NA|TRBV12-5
CASGLSGGRKETQYF
TGTGCTAGTGGTTTAAGTGGGGGGCGAAAAGAGACCCAGTACTTC